This record covers a single TCR beta chain. Its antigen target is currently unknown. Qualities for individual bases were not recorded, and no much larger clone is one base off. These data belong to a study of naive and memory T cell subsets (TCRdb year 2017). Background on the whole study: Sorted naive and memory T cell subsets from peripheral blood were analyzed in the study using a UMI-based, open-source pipeline for TCR alpha and beta sequencing. The results of the functional CMV T cell responses matched the IgG serology results in every case. RNA was DNase-treated and reverse transcribed with TCR constant-region primers, mostly using SuperScript III.

Separate amplification of TCR alpha and beta chain libraries was performed from the second PCR step onward. To determine each donor's CMV status, fresh PBMCs were stimulated overnight with CMV viral lysate, and IFNgamma production from CD4+ T cells was then assessed. Miltenyi beads were used first to positively select CD4 T cells, and CD8 T cells were then positively selected from the CD4-negative fraction. Cells were stained for CD3, CD4, CD8, CD45RA, CD27 and a live/dead dye and were sorted on a BD Aria II into four subsets based on CD45RA and CD27. A few healthy volunteers provided blood, and each donor's sample was split into CD4 and CD8 T cells and then further divided into four differentiation subsets. Approximately 120 ml of peripheral blood was collected from each donor, and PBMC were isolated by Ficoll-Paque PLUS density-gradient centrifugation. The sorted cells were lysed in RLT buffer, after which RNA was extracted using a Qiagen RNeasy kit and kept at -80 degrees C.

What the authors observed across the whole study: The repertoire findings for the naive and memory subsets could not be validated, as no ground truth was available. RNA-based TCR counts may be affected by expression changes linked to T cell activation and differentiation. A clonotype was defined as a single alpha or beta chain sequence rather than as a paired alpha/beta receptor. Gini index rose and Shannon and inverse Simpson diversity fell from naive through CM, EM and EMRA in both CD4 and CD8 cells. TCR abundance followed a power law with an exponent that was different for naive and memory subsets but consistent across the three individuals. Following error correction, more than 95% of naive TCR sequences occurred only once, which made naive abundance distributions much steeper than those of memory subsets.

Its CDR3 holds 13 amino acids, cysteine through phenylalanine. Only the CDR3 portion is preserved as DNA: 39 bases, with reading frame beginning at the first base. V is trimmed back by 4 bases and J by 3 bases, and the junction contains 0 bases that no gene match accounts for. Taken from the germline V gene, the CDR1 and CDR2 loops are MNHEY and SVGAGI. Library generation was performed with UMI-ligation and nested PCR. The beta constant-region primer consisted of an equimolar mixture of two oligonucleotides that together covered TRBC1 and TRBC2. The ligated cDNA went through four rounds of PCR with nested alpha and beta constant-region primers together with the SP2 primer. A single-stranded oligonucleotide carrying the SP2 primer and a 12-nucleotide UMI was ligated to the 3' end of the cDNA by T4 RNA ligase 1. The ligation reaction was incubated at 16°C for 20-24 hours. PCR2 was typically run as a SYBR Green qPCR and stopped at a predetermined threshold to prevent over-amplification. Agencourt AMPure XP magnetic beads were used for all purifications after the first. Library quantification was done by Qubit, followed by a TapeStation check on which the main peak was expected at around 650 bp. Pooled libraries were sequenced on an Illumina MiSeq using v2 2x251 paired-end kits, and typically roughly 0.85-2 million reads were obtained per sample. Each sample's library went into the pool at about 4 nM, and roughly 4.5-7.5% PhiX was added to help with cluster recognition. The study's processing was this. Using tag matching that tolerated one base-pair mismatch, Decombinator assigned V and J genes to FASTQ reads that had been processed by Demultiplexor. UMIs were used by Collapsinator to correct both sequencing errors and frequency errors arising from PCR heterogeneity. CDR3Translator translated TCRs and extracted CDR3s from the conserved cysteine to the FGXG phenylalanine, flagging non-productive sequences. Gini, Shannon entropy and inverse Simpson indices were calculated on repertoires that had been subsampled to equal numbers of UMI-defined TCRs. Within the linear range, a power law was fitted by maximum likelihood to the distributions of clonotype abundance. Similar UMI counts, unique TCR numbers and clonal distributions were obtained with the pipeline and with MIGEC on one naive CD8 sample. Repertoires were searched for around 7,300 CMV-associated CDR3 sequences compiled from VDJdb and a published dataset. Clones were called with MiXCR by TCRdb after fastp trimmed the public reads at Q25, and only in-frame beta chains were retained. CDR3 protein sequences are deduplicated, and each keeps its most common genes and DNA. Clone size and V and J calls follow TCRdb, not the original study. This sample lists 20,000 to 25,000 distinct CDR3 sequences; about 10% were detected once. The biggest ten clones account for 20% to 25% of the sample.

The receptor comes from a human donor in good health. Sequenced input: central memory CD8+ T cells from blood. In the paper's terms, the cell subset or site label means: central memory, CD45RA- CD27+. The chain is assembled from TRBV6-5 and TRBJ2-7, and TRBD1 matches 10 of the central bases. The nucleotides are TGTGCCAGCAGTTGGACAGGGGGCTACGAGCAGTACTTC. This sequence encodes CASSWTGGYEQYF.